Listed below are T cell receptor beta chains from one sample, sequenced in a study of blood T cell repertoires in COVID-19. Clones were sequenced by immunoSEQ multiplex PCR, and TCRdb holds only the in-frame ones, with some missing. This sample has about 250,000 clones, with nearly 90% found just once. Sequencing was done on a sample of PBMCs or T cells enriched from blood (not recorded which). The receptors originated from a woman in her 30s with acute COVID-19. Each CDR3 is given with its conserved first and last residue. Each record gives: V gene, clone size, D gene, J gene, CDR3 DNA, CDR3 protein. A D gene is named only where the DNA matches it firmly. The listing skips clone size in some rows; elsewhere it reads once, few, many or a size class.

>TRBV15|-|TRBD1|TRBJ1-5
TGTGCCACCAGCAGAAAACGACAGGGCGAAAGTCAGCCCCAGCATTTT
CATSRKRQGESQPQHF
>TRBV19|-|-|TRBJ1-4
TGTGCCAGTAGCCTTCTCCCGGGACACCGAACCGAAAAACTGTTTTTT
CASSLLPGHRTEKLFF
>TRBV13|-|-|TRBJ1-1
TGTGCCAGCAGCTTAGTTACAGGGCACCCCATGAACACTGAAGCTTTCTTT
CASSLVTGHPMNTEAFF
>TRBV7-3|-|-|TRBJ2-5
TGTGCCAGCAGCCGGACAACAGGGTTACAAGAGACCCAGTACTTC
CASSRTTGLQETQYF
>TRBV19|-|-|TRBJ1-1
TGTGCCAGTAGTATAGCAGGGCCTCCGAACACTGAAGCTTTCTTT
CASSIAGPPNTEAFF
>TRBV29-1|-|-|TRBJ1-6
TGCAGCGTAGCCATCCGGTCTGATTCACCCCTCCACTTT
CSVAIRSDSPLHF
>TRBV4-1|-|-|TRBJ2-1
TGCGCCAGCAGCCAAGGGGCCACTGAGAGGGATGAGCAGTTCTTC
CASSQGATERDEQFF
>TRBV3-1/TRBV3-2|-|-|TRBJ1-2
TGTGCCAGCAGCCCCCGGACGGACTACTATGGCTACACCTTC
CASSPRTDYYGYTF
>TRBV28|few|-|TRBJ1-6
TGTGCCAGCAGTCCGACCGGGACAAGTCCTTCACCCCTCCACTTT
CASSPTGTSPSPLHF
>TRBV6-5|few|-|TRBJ1-4
TGTGCCAGCAGTCACAGAGAAAAACTGTTTTTT
CASSHREKLFF
>TRBV24-1|-|TRBD2|TRBJ2-1
TGTGCCACCAGTGGCCGGACTAGCGGGGGGGCTAGGAATGAGCAGTTCTTC
CATSGRTSGGARNEQFF
>TRBV19|-|-|TRBJ1-1
TGTGCCAGTAGTATGACAGAGAACACTGAAGCTTTCTTT
CASSMTENTEAFF
>TRBV21-1|-|-|TRBJ2-1
TGTGCCAGCAGCAAAGAAACTGGTGGCGGGGGGGCCTCCTACAATGAGCAGTTCTTC
CASSKETGGGGASYNEQFF
>TRBV15|-|TRBD1|TRBJ2-2
TGTGCCACCAGGCCGGGACAGATAAACACCGGGGAGCTGTTTTTT
CATRPGQINTGELFF
>TRBV7-9|-|TRBD2|TRBJ2-1
TGTGCCAGCAGCTTAGTCCCGGGACTAGAAACCGATGAGCAGTTCTTC
CASSLVPGLETDEQFF
>TRBV2|-|TRBD1|TRBJ2-5
TGTGCCAGCATTTCCCGGGACAGGGAAATCCAAGAGACCCAGTACTTC
CASISRDREIQETQYF
>TRBV10-3|-|TRBD1|TRBJ2-2
TGTGCCATCACTGTGGGACAGGATAGCACCGGGGAGCTGTTTTTT
CAITVGQDSTGELFF
>TRBV6-2/TRBV6-3|-|TRBD1|TRBJ1-6
TGTGCCAGCAGTTACGGGACAGCTAATTCACCCCTCCACTTT
CASSYGTANSPLHF
>TRBV18|-|TRBD1|TRBJ2-7
TGTGCCAGCTCACCTACCCGGACAGGGATCTACGAGCAGTACTTC
CASSPTRTGIYEQYF
>TRBV6-2/TRBV6-3|-|-|TRBJ1-2
TGTGCCAGCAGTTACGTCAGGGGCACGTATGGCTACACCTTC
CASSYVRGTYGYTF
>TRBV5-1|-|TRBD1|TRBJ1-6
TGCGCCAGCAGCTTGGCTGGACAGGGGACACCCCTCCACTTT
CASSLAGQGTPLHF
>TRBV7-2|-|-|TRBJ1-3
TGTGCCAGCAGCTTACGGCCGGGTTCTAGCTCTGGAAACACCATATATTTT
CASSLRPGSSSGNTIYF
>TRBV7-2|-|TRBD2|TRBJ2-7
TGTGCCAGCAGCCCACGAGCGGGGAGATCCTACGAGCAGTACTTC
CASSPRAGRSYEQYF
>TRBV9|-|TRBD2|TRBJ2-3
TGTGCCAGCAGCGTAGTTCCGGGGGGGGTCGTGAATACGCAGTATTTT
CASSVVPGGVVNTQYF
>TRBV5-6|-|-|TRBJ2-5
TGTGCCAGCAGCTCTCCGGGGGACGGTCAAGAGACCCAGTACTTC
CASSSPGDGQETQYF
>TRBV6-5|-|-|TRBJ1-2
TGTGCCAGCAGTTCCGGGAACTATGGCTACACCTTC
CASSSGNYGYTF
>TRBV30|-|TRBD1|TRBJ1-5
TGTGCCTGGAGCGTCGACAGGGGCGGCGAAAATCAGCCCCAGCATTTT
CAWSVDRGGENQPQHF
>TRBV6-4|-|TRBD1|TRBJ1-4
TGTGCCAGCAGTGACTCGCTTGGACAGGGAACCGCAACTAATGAAAAACTGTTTTTT
CASSDSLGQGTATNEKLFF
>TRBV11-2|-|TRBD1|TRBJ1-1
TGTGCCAGCAGCACCCGGACAGGCTACACTGAAGCTTTCTTT
CASSTRTGYTEAFF
>TRBV19|-|-|TRBJ1-5
TGTGCCAGTAGTATTTTATGGAGGGGACGGGATCAGCCCCAGCATTTT
CASSILWRGRDQPQHF
>TRBV5-1|-|TRBD1|TRBJ2-7
TGCGCCAGCAGAAAGCAGGGGGTATGGGAGCAGTACTTC
CASRKQGVWEQYF
>TRBV3-1/TRBV3-2|-|-|TRBJ1-1
TGTGCCAGCAGCCAGTCGCGGGGGGACACTGAAGCTTTCTTT
CASSQSRGDTEAFF
>TRBV7-2|-|TRBD1|TRBJ2-7
TGTGCCAGCAGCCCCACGGGACAGGTTACTAGGGAGCAGTACTTC
CASSPTGQVTREQYF
>TRBV18|once|-|TRBJ2-7
TGTGCCAGCCGTTCAGGGGCCACGGACATCTTC
CASRSGATDIF
>TRBV6-1|-|-|TRBJ1-1
TGTGCCAGCAGTGAAGGCGGCCGTAGCGCTTTCTTT
CASSEGGRSAFF
>TRBV7-3|-|TRBD2|TRBJ2-2
TGTGCCAGCAGACTAGCGGGGGGCACGAACACCGGGGAGCTGTTTTTT
CASRLAGGTNTGELFF
>TRBV4-2|-|-|TRBJ1-6
TGTGCCAGCAGCCAGGACTGGGACTTACAGAATTCACCCCTCCACTTT
CASSQDWDLQNSPLHF
>TRBV5-1|-|TRBD1|TRBJ1-1
TGCGCCAGCAGCTTGGGGGGACAGAAAAACACTGAAGCTTTCTTT
CASSLGGQKNTEAFF
>TRBV6-5|-|-|TRBJ2-3
TGTGCCAGCAGTACCCACCAAGCCACAGATACGCAGTATTTT
CASSTHQATDTQYF
>TRBV19|-|-|TRBJ1-5
TGTGCCAGTAGTATATCTCACAGTGACAATCAGCCCCAGCATTTT
CASSISHSDNQPQHF
>TRBV20-1|-|-|TRBJ1-2
TGCAGTGCTAGTGTTGAGGGAATCTATGGCTACACCTTC
CSASVEGIYGYTF
>TRBV11-2|-|-|TRBJ1-5
TGTGCCAGCAGCCCCTCTACAGGGAATCAGCCCCAGCATTTT
CASSPSTGNQPQHF
>TRBV6-5|-|TRBD1|TRBJ2-6
TGTGCCAGCAGCTGGGACAGCTCTGGGGCCAACGTCCTGACTTTC
CASSWDSSGANVLTF
>TRBV28|-|-|TRBJ2-7
TGTGCCAGCAGTTTATTTCCCGGACAGCATCTACCTACGAGGCAGTACTTC
CASSLFPGQHLPTRQYF
>TRBV9|once|TRBD1|TRBJ2-3
TGTGCCAGCAGCGTAGCCCTACAGGGGGCTCGCACAGATACGCAGTATTTT
CASSVALQGARTDTQYF
>TRBV3-1/TRBV3-2|-|-|TRBJ1-2
TGTGCCAGCAACCTTCGGACAGCTGCGGAGGGCTACACCTTC
CASNLRTAAEGYTF
>TRBV28|-|-|TRBJ2-5
TGTGCCAGCAGTTTTGAGGAGACCCAGTACTTC
CASSFEETQYF
>TRBV5-1|-|TRBD2|TRBJ2-1
TGCGCCAGCGGAGCTAGCGGGGGAACGGGGGATGAGCAGTTCTTC
CASGASGGTGDEQFF
>TRBV2|-|TRBD2|TRBJ2-1
TGTGCCAGCAGTTGGACTAGCGGGGGGAACAATGAGCAGTTCTTC
CASSWTSGGNNEQFF
>TRBV3-1/TRBV3-2|-|-|TRBJ2-7
TGTGCCAGCAGCCATGACTACAGCGCCTACGAGCAGTACTTC
CASSHDYSAYEQYF
>TRBV10-3|-|-|TRBJ1-6
TGTGCCATCACCACGACAGAAAATTCACCCCTCCACTTT
CAITTTENSPLHF
>TRBV11-2|once|-|TRBJ2-7
TGTGCCAGCAGCTTAGAGCGGTTGGCCCGGCAGTACTTC
CASSLERLARQYF
>TRBV4-1|-|-|TRBJ1-2
TGCGCCAGCAGCCAAGACAGCTATGGCTACACCTTC
CASSQDSYGYTF
>TRBV18|-|TRBD1|TRBJ1-1
TGTGCCAGCTCACCACCGAGACAGGGGCGAGCTTTCTTT
CASSPPRQGRAFF
>TRBV7-9|-|TRBD1|TRBJ1-1
TGTGCCAGCAGCCCAGACAGGGGCAACACTGAAGCTTTCTTT
CASSPDRGNTEAFF